This passage covers 8 T cell receptor beta chains from one sample sequenced in a study of CD8 T cells in ankylosing spondylitis. TCRdb called the 5' RACE reads again in MiXCR, with one record for every CDR3 protein. The profile shows approximately 100,000 distinct CDR3 sequences, roughly 8.3% of them singletons. Sequencing was carried out using blood, either unsorted or a sorted T cell fraction (not recorded which). Receptor source: a male donor with ankylosing spondylitis or in good health (not recorded which).

This clonotype was seen many times. The CDR3 DNA is TGCAGTGCTAGGCGGGGACTAGCGGGAGCCTACGAGCAGTACTTC. This sequence encodes CSARRGLAGAYEQYF. This chain links TRBV20-1 with TRBJ2-7; 14 nucleotides line up with TRBD2. There are 15 residues in the CDR3. Trimming at V came to 3 bases and at J to 2 bases, leaving 3 bases not matched to a gene. In germline, CDR1 is DFQATT, CDR2 SNEGSKA (reference sequence).

This clonotype was counted many times. V and J are TRBV5-1 and TRBJ2-2, with D tentatively TRBD1 (5 bases). V was trimmed by 6 bases and J by 0 bases, leaving 12 bases between them. This CDR3 is 15 amino acids long. Germline loops: CDR1 SGHRS, CDR2 YFSETQ. The CDR3 coding sequence is TGCGCCAGCACCCCGACAGACGCGAACACCGGGGAGCTGTTTTTT. Amino acid sequence: CASTPTDANTGELFF.

This clonotype has a count of ten or more. The chain is built from TRBV12-3 or TRBV12-4 and TRBJ2-4, with 9 positions matching TRBD1. With V trimmed by 4 bases and J by 9 bases, 10 bases remained unmatched. The CDR3 totals 15 residues. The CDR3 loop is CASSWGQGGRPIQYF. The DNA for the CDR3 is TGTGCCAGCAGTTGGGGACAGGGAGGTCGCCCCATTCAGTACTTC.

The sample holds many counts of this clonotype. V gene TRBV19 combines with J gene TRBJ1-5, with D possibly matching TRBD1 (5 bases). Germline assignment: CDR1 LNHDA and CDR2 SQIVND (reference sequence). Between the trimmed V and J ends, which lost 5 bases and 0 bases, there was a span of 14 bases. The CDR3 runs 16 residues. The CDR3 sequence is CASSPRGTYSNQPQHF. CDR3 sequence (DNA): TGTGCCAGTAGTCCTCGCGGGACCTATAGCAATCAGCCCCAGCATTTT. Variable domain in full (rest from reference TRBV19 and TRBJ1-5): DGGITQSPKYLFRKEGQNVTLSCEQNLNHDAMYWYRQDPGQGLRLIYYSQIVNDFQKGDIAEGYSVSREKKESFPLTVTSAQKNPTAFYLCASSPRGTYSNQPQHFGDGTRLSIL.

This clonotype was detected many times. The chain joins TRBV7-8 to TRBJ2-7; a possible D gene is TRBD1 (6 bases). V lost 3 bases and J lost 7, with 16 bases in between. Germline lookup yields CDR1 SGHVS and CDR2 FQNEAQ. This CDR3 comprises 14 residues. The CDR3 region is CASSFRDTGREQYF. Written as DNA, the CDR3 is TGTGCCAGCAGCTTCCGGGACACAGGAAGGGAGCAGTACTTC.

Ten or more counts support this clonotype. The chain combines TRBV10-3 with TRBJ2-2; TRBD2 might be the D (5 bases). V lost 3 bases to trimming and J lost 2 bases, with 13 bases between them. Per germline, CDR1 ENHRY and CDR2 SYGVKD. The CDR3 spans 16 residues. CDR3 sequence (DNA): TGTGCCATCAGTGAATTGGAGGCCACCAACACCGGGGAGCTGTTTTTT. It translates to CAISELEATNTGELFF.

This clonotype has a count of ten or more. The V gene is TRBV5-1, the J gene TRBJ2-2; 7 bases agree with TRBD2. Germline V gene sequence: CDR1 SGHRS, CDR2 YFSETQ. The ends lost 4 bases at V and 5 bases at J; junction bases unmatched: 14. The CDR3 is 17 amino acids. CDR3 nucleotides: TGCGCCAGCAGCCTGATGGGCGGGAGAAGAGAAACCGGGGAGCTGTTTTTT. Encoded protein: CASSLMGGRRETGELFF.

This clonotype was counted at least ten times. The chain is built from TRBV12-3 or TRBV12-4 and TRBJ1-6; no reliable D call. This CDR3 comprises 15 residues. V lost 6 bases to trimming and J lost 0 bases, with 9 bases between them. The CDR3 protein is CASSRQSSYNSPLHF. CDR3 nucleotide sequence: TGTGCCAGCAGCCGCCAGAGCTCCTATAATTCACCCCTCCACTTT.